This record looks at one T cell receptor (beta chain) sequence and its context. The antigen is unknown. The study's findings and limits: The TCR gene usage of tumor memory CD4+ T cells clustered together with blood and lymph node memory CD4+ cells and with lymph node naive CD4+ cells.

After constant-region reverse-primer amplification, full-length variable regions underwent semi-nested PCR with Nested Universal Primer A. TCRdb reanalysed the 5' RACE reads using MiXCR and keeps one entry per CDR3 protein. Of approximately 42,000 distinct CDR3 sequences in the sample, 29% were seen once. V shed 8 bases and J shed 5 bases, with 15 bases lying between them. Germline CDR1 and CDR2: SEHNR and FQNEAQ (reference sequence). The CDR3 has 13 residues. This TCR was sampled from a female donor with breast cancer. Sequencing input: memory CD4+ T cells sorted from a lymph node. Indicated subset: memory CD4+ T cells, CD4+CD45RO+CD25-. V and J are TRBV7-9 and TRBJ2-5, with D possibly matching TRBD2 (5 bases). The CDR3 loop reads CASRGRRRETQYF. The CDR3 DNA follows: TGTGCCAGCCGAGGCAGGCGGAGGGAGACCCAGTACTTC.